The 16 T cell receptor beta chains presented below share a single source sample, sequenced in a study of T cell repertoires in cytomegalovirus infection (dated by TCRdb to between 2018 and 2021). The sample was run on an Illumina HiSeq 1500. TCRdb handled the public reads itself, with Q25 trimming in fastp and clone calling in MiXCR, and kept productive beta chains. Identical CDR3 protein sequences are pooled into one entry, listed with their most common genes and DNA. The sample has 400,000 or so distinct CDR3 sequences on record, approximately 33% of them singletons. Roughly an eighth of the sample lies in the top ten. The sample taken for sequencing was PBMCs. These receptor sequences come from a human donor in good health (CMV status not recorded). Some clones in this sample may be carry-over from other donors' samples.

Only a few counts were recorded for this clonotype. This chain joins TRBV7-2 and TRBJ1-2; 7 bases are shared with TRBD1. Looked up from germline, CDR1 is SGHTA and CDR2 is FQGNSA. Unmatched junction bases numbered 2, after V lost 3 bases and J lost 4 bases. The length of the CDR3 is 13 residues. The CDR3 DNA reads TGTGCCAGCAGCTTTAACAGGGGCTATGGCTACACCTTC. It is translated as CASSFNRGYGYTF.

As for this clonotype: Because the CDR3 is missing its conserved closing phenylalanine or tryptophan, this is likely a read error. The genes are TRBV7-2 and TRBJ2-7; 8 bases agree with TRBD2. J gave up 1 base and V 4 bases, and 9 bases lay outside the gene matches. CDR1 and CDR2 from the germline V gene are SGHTA and FQGNSA. There are 16 residues in the CDR3. CDR3 residues: CASSSTRVAGSYEQYC. CDR3 nucleotides: TGTGCCAGCAGCTCGACTAGAGTAGCGGGGTCCTACGAGCAGTACTGC.

This chain links TRBV9 with TRBJ1-2; no reliable D call. The CDR3 has 18 amino acids. In germline, CDR1 is SGDLS, CDR2 YYNGEE. Trimming removed 0 bases from V and 4 bases from J, with 22 bases in between. In nucleotides, the CDR3 is TGTGCCAGCAGCGTAGGATCCGTCCCCACCGAAAAGGGCTATGGCTACACCTTC. This sequence encodes CASSVGSVPTEKGYGYTF.

On this clonotype: Germline is not matched at one junction end, which may reflect a read error. The rearrangement links TRBV6-5 to TRBJ2-3; 9 nucleotides line up with TRBD2. This CDR3 contains 15 residues. Germline loops: CDR1 MNHEY, CDR2 SVGAGI. The chain's CDR3 is CASSDGRGGADTQSF. CDR3 sequence (DNA): TGTGCCAGCAGTGACGGTCGCGGGGGGGCAGATACGCAGTCTTTT.

This clonotype was seen only a few times. The chain couples TRBV18 to TRBJ2-2; a possible D gene is TRBD1 (5 bases). Trimming cost V 2 bases and J 5 bases, with 12 bases left between them. CDR1 and CDR2 from the germline V gene are KGHSH and LQKENI. This CDR3 region has 15 residues. Written as DNA, the CDR3 is TGTGCCAGCTCACCAAGAGAAGGGGTGACCGGGGAGCTGTTTTTT. It specifies CASSPREGVTGELFF.

V usage is TRBV20-1 and J usage is TRBJ1-5, with D possibly matching TRBD1 (5 bases). Germline V lookup: CDR1 DFQATT, CDR2 SNEGSKA (reference sequence). Trimming left V 4 bases short and J 5 bases short, with 18 bases between. The CDR3 consists of 15 residues. Here the CDR3 DNA reads TGCAGTGCTATCTTAGCAGTCGGGGGACATCAGCCCCAGCATTTT. This translates into CSAILAVGGHQPQHF.

CDR3 in DNA: TGTGCCAGCAGTGAACTCAGGGCAGGCACTGAAGCTTTCTTT. Its protein product is CASSELRAGTEAFF. The rearrangement links TRBV2 to TRBJ1-1; D is possibly TRBD1 (5 bases). CDR1 is SNHLY and CDR2 is FYNNEI in the germline V gene. The CDR3 has 14 amino acids. The V end was cut by 2 bases, the J end by 4 bases, with 11 bases between.

The J gene is TRBJ2-3, the V gene TRBV20-1; possibly TRBD2 for D (6 bases). CDR3 size: 14 residues. In germline, CDR1 is DFQATT, CDR2 SNEGSKA (reference sequence). Trimming stripped 1 base from V and 4 bases from J, with 12 bases between. The CDR3 nucleotides read TGCAGTGCTAGAGTAGCGGCGGGCCCAGATACGCAGTATTTT. This sequence encodes CSARVAAGPDTQYF.

The count of this clonotype is one. The chain carries TRBV5-1 and TRBJ1-1; D gene uncertain. The CDR3 is made up of 13 amino acids. Germline CDR1 SGHRS, CDR2 YFSETQ. Trimming took 1 base from V and 3 from J, leaving 7 bases between them. CDR3 loop: CASSLLAYTEAFF. Written as DNA, the CDR3 is TGCGCCAGCAGCTTGCTCGCTTACACTGAAGCTTTCTTT.

The chain has TRBV6-2 or TRBV6-3 and TRBJ1-1; D is perhaps TRBD1 (6 bases). Germline V gives CDR1 MNHEY, CDR2 SVGEGT. Trimming pared 2 bases from V and 3 bases from J, leaving 13 bases between. The CDR3 runs to 15 residues. As DNA, the CDR3 is TGTGCCAGCAGTTACGGGGGCTGGTTAGACACTGAAGCTTTCTTT. It codes for CASSYGGWLDTEAFF.

This clonotype showed up many times. The CDR3 is CASSELAGSYNEQFF. The CDR3 DNA is TGTGCCAGCAGTGAACTAGCGGGCTCCTACAATGAGCAGTTCTTC. V is TRBV6-1 and J is TRBJ2-1; 8 nucleotides line up with TRBD2. CDR1 MNHNS and CDR2 SASEGT come from the germline V gene. CDR3 size: 15 residues. J gave up 0 bases and V 2 bases, and 0 bases lay outside the gene matches.

This clonotype showed up just a few times. The chain employs TRBV4-3 and TRBJ2-1, with TRBD2 as a possible D gene (7 bases). The V end was cut by 4 bases, the J end by 4 bases, with 14 bases between. The CDR3 has 15 residues. CDR1 and CDR2 from the germline V gene are LGHNA and YSLEER. The CDR3 spells CASSRLRGGYNEQFF. DNA of the CDR3: TGCGCCAGCAGCCGGTTGAGGGGGGGATACAATGAGCAGTTCTTC.

J is TRBJ1-6 and V is TRBV2; the D gene is possibly TRBD1 (6 bases). The V end lost 7 bases, the J end lost 5 bases, and 12 bases lay between the germline ends. Germline-derived CDR1 and CDR2 are SNHLY and FYNNEI. The CDR3 spans 14 residues. For the CDR3, the DNA is TGTGCCAGCAACCTGGACAGTAATAATTCACCCCTCCACTTT. It encodes CASNLDSNNSPLHF.

V and J are TRBV10-3 and TRBJ2-1; D is unclear. Germline V gene data show CDR1 as ENHRY and CDR2 as SYGVKD. There are 15 residues in the CDR3. V was cut by 4 bases and J by 0 bases, with 10 bases left in between. The CDR3 DNA is TGTGCCATCAGTGTAAAGGGTAGCTCCTACAATGAGCAGTTCTTC. Its protein product is CAISVKGSSYNEQFF.

The chain couples TRBV7-8 to TRBJ2-3; D may be TRBD2 (6 bases). The V gene lost 0 bases and the J gene lost 7 bases, with 8 bases spanning the gap. Germline-derived CDR1 and CDR2 are SGHVS and FQNEAQ. CDR3 size: 13 residues. In DNA form, the CDR3 reads TGTGCCAGCAGCTTAGCGGGAGGTCATACGCAGTATTTT. This translates into CASSLAGGHTQYF.

At least ten counts were recorded for this clonotype. V gene TRBV7-8 combines with J gene TRBJ1-5; the D gene is possibly TRBD1 (6 bases). V gave up 5 bases and J gave up 8 bases, with 22 bases separating them. This CDR3 region has 16 residues. Germline V gene lookup returns CDR1 SGHVS and CDR2 FQNEAQ. The CDR3 nucleotides are TGTGCCAGCAGCCGACGGGGGGGGGCAGAGGGAGAGCCCCAGCATTTT. This translates into CASSRRGGAEGEPQHF.